The present entry profiles one T cell receptor (beta chain) with its context. The protocol was immunoSEQ multiplex PCR, while the TCRdb copy is restricted to in-frame clones and leaves out a portion. The repertoire has tens of thousands of clones, approximately 93% of them found once; the top ten carry more than 3%. The record originates from a study of T cell changes during pregnancy in multiple sclerosis. The CDR3 has 13 residues. Germline loops: CDR1 SQVTM, CDR2 ANQGSEA. With 6 bases removed from V and 4 bases from J, the gap between germline ends came to 15 bases. This chain links TRBV29-1 with TRBJ1-1, with a possible D match to TRBD1 (5 bases). The origin of this receptor is a female donor with multiple sclerosis, enrolled in a pregnancy study. The sequences come from CD8+ T cells from peripheral blood mononuclear cells, collected in the second trimester of pregnancy. CDR3 coding DNA: TGCAGCGTCTGCCGCAGGGAGGGCACTGAAGCTTTCTTT. Encoded protein: CSVCRREGTEAFF.